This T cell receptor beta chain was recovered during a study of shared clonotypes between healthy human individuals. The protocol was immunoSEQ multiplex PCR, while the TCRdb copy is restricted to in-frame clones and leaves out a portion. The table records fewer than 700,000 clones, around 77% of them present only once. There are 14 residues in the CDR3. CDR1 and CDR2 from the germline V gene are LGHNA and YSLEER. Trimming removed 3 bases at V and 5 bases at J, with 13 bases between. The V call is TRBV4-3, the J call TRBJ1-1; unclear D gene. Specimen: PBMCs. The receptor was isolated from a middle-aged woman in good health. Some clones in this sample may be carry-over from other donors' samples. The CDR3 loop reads CASSQAGRSTEAFF. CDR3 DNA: TGCGCCAGCAGCCAGGCAGGCCGTTCGACTGAAGCTTTCTTT.